The clone carrying this T cell receptor beta chain was picked up a small number of times. What it recognizes is unknown. V lost 7 bases and J lost 4, with 14 bases in between. CDR3 length equals 14 residues. These data originate in a study of T cell repertoires in cytomegalovirus infection. Across the whole study: In public TCR beta signatures, there were indications of both CMV infection and matching HLA type.

MiXCR, applied by TCRdb to the reads, yields one record per CDR3 protein. The repertoire holds approximately 750,000 distinct CDR3 sequences, with roughly a third as singletons. Study conclusions and caveats: Frequencies of public TCR beta families were cumulated, and this identified carriers of CMV plus the relevant HLA. HLA-C-restricted CMV-specific TCR beta clonotypes prevailed in the ex vivo response.

V usage is TRBV12-3 or TRBV12-4 and J usage is TRBJ1-3; TRBD1 might be the D (5 bases). The sequenced sample was PBMCs. The clonotype was recovered from a human donor in good health (CMV status not recorded). Some clones in this sample may be carry-over from other donors' samples. CDR3 DNA sequence: TGTGCCAGCACCAGAGGGGCAGCAGGAAACACCATATATTTT. Amino acid sequence: CASTRGAAGNTIYF.